This T cell receptor beta chain was retrieved from a study of blood T cell repertoires in COVID-19. From germline, CDR1 is SGHTS and CDR2 YDEGEE. With 0 bases removed from V and 8 bases from J, the gap between germline ends came to 20 bases. The CDR3 is 17 residues long. The table came from immunoSEQ multiplex PCR; TCRdb's copy has only in-frame clones and leaves some out. The data contain about 440,000 clones, less than 95% of them singletons. Across under 25 US areas, participants ranged in age from roughly 18 to 95 years. Cohorts were determined from participant-reported clinical history. This sequence originates from a man aged 18-30 years who had recovered from COVID-19. The chain carries TRBV5-8 and TRBJ1-4; D possibly corresponds to TRBD1 (6 bases). The specimen was PBMCs or T cells enriched from blood (not recorded which). For the CDR3, the DNA is TGTGCCAGCAGCTTGGAACTAGGTTCAGGGGCTGGAGAAAAACTGTTTTTT. Encoded protein: CASSLELGSGAGEKLFF.